The 28 T cell receptor beta chains below were found in one sample sequenced in a study of regulatory T cells in long-lasting Graves disease. Time point given: newly diagnosed GD, antithyroid drugs for less than 3 months. RNA extracted from PBMCs served as the sequencing template. Investigators prepared the TCR beta libraries by applying iRepertoire HTBI primers and Arm-PCR of CDR3 regions. Each CDR3 protein is one row after TCRdb ran MiXCR on the multiplex PCR reads. Here the sample spans 360,000 or so distinct CDR3 sequences, 16% being singletons. In addition, the sample was reused for a study of T cells in Graves' hyperthyroidism and ophthalmopathy.

This sample comprised peripheral blood mononuclear cells (PBMCs), obtained at new diagnosis, from a patient treated with antithyroid drugs. Receptor source: a woman under 30 with Graves disease.

This clonotype has ten or more counts. The chain uses TRBV7-9 and TRBJ2-5; D gene ambiguous. V was trimmed by 2 bases and J by 1 base, leaving 20 bases between them. The CDR3 extends over 18 amino acids. The germline V gene encodes CDR1 SEHNR and CDR2 FQNEAQ (reference sequence). The CDR3 nucleotides read TGTGCCAGCAGCTTACTTAGGGAATCCAAGCAATTCCAAGAGACCCAGTACTTC. This codes for CASSLLRESKQFQETQYF.

This clonotype was counted many times. CDR3 DNA: TGTGCCAGCAGCCAAGGGTCGGGCGACTACGAGCAGTACTTC. It translates to CASSQGSGDYEQYF. The chain combines TRBV3-1 with TRBJ2-7; D gene unclear. Trimming cost V 1 base and J 3 bases, with 10 bases left between them. Per the germline V gene, CDR1 is LGHDT and CDR2 is YNNKEL (reference sequence). The CDR3 has 14 residues.

This clonotype was seen many times. The chain carries TRBV6-1 and TRBJ1-5; D ambiguous. The CDR3 covers 15 residues. Looked up from germline, CDR1 is MNHNS and CDR2 is SASEGT. V was pared by 0 bases and J by 2 bases, with 8 bases between. The CDR3 coding sequence is TGTGCCAGCAGTGAAGCGCTCTTCGGCAATCAGCCCCAGCATTTT. Its translation: CASSEALFGNQPQHF.

This clonotype was counted many times. The CDR3 reads CASSSTGRELFF. DNA of the CDR3: TGCGCCAGCAGCTCCACAGGCAGGGAACTGTTTTTT. J is TRBJ1-4 and V is TRBV5-1; tentatively, D is TRBD1 (5 bases). The germline CDR1 and CDR2 sequences are SGHRS and YFSETQ. V lost 3 bases and J lost 12, with 12 bases in between. The CDR3 contains 12 residues.

As to this clonotype: With a far larger clone one base away, a read error is the likely cause. This rearrangement joins TRBV2 to TRBJ2-1; D might be TRBD1 or TRBD2, each matching 5 bases. Germline CDR1 SNHLY, CDR2 FYNNEI. The CDR3 consists of 15 residues. The CDR3 spells CASSDRFAGSKTQCF. The DNA for the CDR3 is TGTGCCAGCAGTGACCGTTTTGCAGGGAGCAAGACCCAGTGCTTC.

The table lists this clonotype with many counts. The chain employs TRBV5-1 and TRBJ2-6; D not certain. The CDR3 totals 16 residues. Germline V gene sequence: CDR1 SGHRS, CDR2 YFSETQ. The V gene lost 4 bases and the J gene lost 1 base, with 12 bases spanning the gap. The CDR3 DNA sequence: TGCGCCAGCAGCCCGCAAGGAAGGTCTGGGGCCAACGTCCTGACTTTC. This sequence encodes CASSPQGRSGANVLTF.

This clonotype was picked up many times. The gene calls are TRBV3-1 and TRBJ2-1, with D possibly TRBD1 on 5 matching bases. Germline V lookup: CDR1 LGHDT, CDR2 YNNKEL (reference sequence). This CDR3 contains 18 residues. V was cut by 3 bases and J by 2 bases, with 20 bases left in between. The CDR3 DNA follows: TGTGCCAGCAGCCAGTTTGGGGTGGGGCGGAGTCCCTACAATGAGCAGTTCTTC. Translated: CASSQFGVGRSPYNEQFF.

In regard to this clonotype: A much larger clone sits a single nucleotide away, making a read error possible. V and J are TRBV6-1 and TRBJ1-5; 9 nucleotides line up with TRBD1. From germline, CDR1 is MNHNS and CDR2 SASEGT. The CDR3 extends over 16 amino acids. The ends lost 5 bases at V and 5 bases at J; junction bases unmatched: 10. The CDR3 DNA is TGTGCCAGCAGTACTACAGGGGGCGGGAGCGATCAGCCCCAGCATTTT. Its translation is CASSTTGGGSDQPQHF.

Details on this clonotype: This may be a read error, as it is one base from a much larger clone. This chain connects TRBV27 to TRBJ2-3; 11 bases align to TRBD1. After removal of 5 bases from V and 2 bases from J, the junction contained 6 bases not matched to a gene. CDR1 and CDR2 from the germline V gene are MNHEY and SMNVEV (reference sequence). The CDR3 totals 16 residues. CDR3 sequence reads: CASSAGTGGVTDTQYF. CDR3 sequence (DNA): TGTGCCAGCAGTGCCGGGACAGGGGGTGTCACAGATACGCAGTATTTT.

This clonotype was detected many times. This chain links TRBV15 with TRBJ2-5; 7 bases line up with TRBD1. CDR1 is LNHNV, CDR2 YYDKDF, per germline (reference sequence). V was clipped by 0 bases and J by 5 bases; unmatched bases: 3. The CDR3 spans 14 residues. CDR3 protein: CATSRDRGQETQYF. The CDR3 DNA sequence: TGTGCCACCAGCAGAGATAGGGGGCAGGAGACCCAGTACTTC. Looking up the rest from reference TRBV15 and TRBJ2-5 gives the full variable domain: DAMVIQNPRYQVTQFGKPVTLSCSQTLNHNVMYWYQQKSSQAPKLLFHYYDKDFNNEADTPDNFQSRRPNTSFCFLDIRSPGLGDTAMYLCATSRDRGQETQYFGPGTRLLVL.

This clonotype was counted many times. The chain employs TRBV30 and TRBJ2-7, with a tentative D call TRBD1 (6 bases). CDR3 length equals 13 residues. CDR1 GTSNPN and CDR2 SVGIG come from the germline V gene (reference sequence). The V gene lost 0 bases and the J gene lost 3 bases, with 9 bases spanning the gap. CDR3 protein: CAWSVGTNYEQYF. CDR3 bases: TGTGCCTGGAGTGTAGGGACAAACTACGAGCAGTACTTC.

This chain connects TRBV7-9 to TRBJ1-6, with TRBD1 matching over 7 bases. CDR1 and CDR2 from the germline V gene are SEHNR and FQNEAQ (reference sequence). There are 17 residues in the CDR3. The junction had 6 bases not matched to a gene; V was cut back by 4 bases and J by 0 bases. The CDR3, as DNA: TGTGCCAGCAGCTCCGACAGGGAAAGCTCCTATAATTCACCCCTCCACTTT. Translated, it gives CASSSDRESSYNSPLHF.

Remarks on this clonotype: This may be a read error, as it is one base from a much larger clone. The chain recombines TRBV11-2 with TRBJ1-5; D assignment may be TRBD1 or TRBD2 (5 bases each). The J call is uncertain, as TRBJ2-3 better fits the DNA end. CDR3 length: 13 amino acids. CDR1 and CDR2 (germline): SGHAT, FQNNGV. The chain's CDR3 is CASSLGLGEPQYF. CDR3 DNA sequence: TGTGCCAGCAGCTTAGGGTTGGGGGAGCCCCAGTATTTT.

This clonotype was picked up many times. This chain links TRBV27 with TRBJ2-1, with D possibly matching TRBD1 (6 bases). V lost 6 bases and J 2 bases, leaving 23 bases between the germline ends. This CDR3 comprises 18 residues. The germline V gene encodes CDR1 MNHEY and CDR2 SMNVEV (reference sequence). CDR3 region: CASREDRLSGRAYNEQFF. As DNA, the CDR3 is TGTGCCAGCAGAGAAGACAGGCTCTCGGGTCGTGCCTACAATGAGCAGTTCTTC.

This chain joins TRBV3-1 and TRBJ1-1; D remains ambiguous. Trimming took 1 base from V and 0 from J, leaving 9 bases between them. The V gene's germline CDR1 is LGHDT and CDR2 YNNKEL (reference sequence). The CDR3 is 15 amino acids. The CDR3 DNA reads as TGTGCCAGCAGCCAAGCTATGGGTTTGAACACTGAAGCTTTCTTT. This codes for CASSQAMGLNTEAFF.

Ten or more counts support this clonotype. The V gene is TRBV2, the J gene TRBJ2-7; no clear D gene. Trimming removed 8 bases at V and 2 bases at J, with 10 bases between. Germline V gene data show CDR1 as SNHLY and CDR2 as FYNNEI. The length of the CDR3 is 12 residues. This CDR3 is CASAPLPYEQYF. CDR3 sequence (DNA): TGTGCCAGCGCCCCGCTCCCCTACGAGCAGTACTTC.

This clonotype occurred a few times. The V and J genes are TRBV27 and TRBJ1-3; possibly TRBD1 for D (5 bases). The CDR3 sequence is 15 residues long. The germline V gene encodes CDR1 MNHEY and CDR2 SMNVEV (reference sequence). Trimming cost V 2 bases and J 2 bases, with 10 bases left between them. As DNA, the CDR3 is TGTGCCAGCAGTTTAGGGGGACCAGCTGGAAACACCATATATTTT. Encoded protein: CASSLGGPAGNTIYF.

V is TRBV12-3 or TRBV12-4 and J is TRBJ1-3; TRBD1 is a possible D gene (5 bases). The length of the CDR3 is 15 residues. With 7 bases removed from V and 0 bases from J, the gap between germline ends came to 13 bases. The CDR3 reads CASNLGTNSGNTIYF. The DNA of the CDR3 is TGTGCCAGCAACCTAGGGACTAACTCTGGAAACACCATATATTTT.

At least ten counts were recorded for this clonotype. The chain couples TRBV30 to TRBJ1-4; D not resolved. Per germline, CDR1 GTSNPN and CDR2 SVGIG (reference sequence). Deletions cut 3 bases from V and 1 base from J, with 9 bases between. This CDR3 contains 14 residues. As DNA, the CDR3 is TGTGCCTGGAGCGACATCCGAACTAATGAAAAACTGTTTTTT. Translation: CAWSDIRTNEKLFF. Full variable domain (remainder filled in from reference TRBV30 and TRBJ1-4): SQTIHQWPATLVQPVGSPLSLECTVEGTSNPNLYWYRQAAGRGLQLLFYSVGIGQISSEVPQNLSASRPQDRQFILSSKKLLLSDSGFYLCAWSDIRTNEKLFFGSGTQLSVL.

This clonotype showed up many times. The chain has TRBV12-3 or TRBV12-4 and TRBJ1-1, with 7 bases that match TRBD1. The CDR3 loop spans 14 amino acids. Trimming removed 6 bases from V and 9 bases from J; junction bases left unmatched: 13. The CDR3 DNA is TGTGCCAGCAGAGCTATGGGACAGCCAGGGAAAGCTTTCTTT. Translation gives CASRAMGQPGKAFF.

This clonotype was seen at least ten times. In DNA form, the CDR3 reads TGTGCCAGCAGCCAAGATGAGGGCTTCATATCGGCTCGGGGCTACACCTTC. Translation gives CASSQDEGFISARGYTF. The chain is built from TRBV3-1 and TRBJ1-2; D call uncertain. The CDR3 loop spans 17 amino acids. The germline V and J ends were trimmed by 0 bases and 8 bases, with 22 bases remaining between them. Germline CDR1 and CDR2: LGHDT and YNNKEL (reference sequence).

This clonotype was seen repeatedly, ten times or more. The genes are TRBV6-1 and TRBJ1-6; possibly TRBD1 for D (5 bases). The ends were cut back, 8 bases at V and 6 bases at J, with 14 bases in the middle. The CDR3 has 14 residues. CDR1 is MNHNS and CDR2 is SASEGT in the germline V gene. CDR3 sequence: CASESGTTNSPLHF. In nucleotides, the CDR3 is TGTGCCAGCGAGAGCGGGACTACTAATTCACCCCTCCACTTT.

This clonotype was seen repeatedly, ten times or more. V is TRBV28 and J is TRBJ2-3; no firm D call. V lost 7 bases, J lost 4 bases, and 18 bases lay in between. This CDR3 is 15 amino acids long. Germline-derived CDR1 and CDR2 are MDHEN and SYDVKM. CDR3 amino acids: CASTTPSESPDTQYF. The CDR3 DNA is TGTGCCAGCACCACACCCTCGGAGAGCCCAGATACGCAGTATTTT.

This clonotype was counted many times. This sequence joins TRBV20-1 and TRBJ1-1; D possibly corresponds to TRBD1 (5 bases). Germline V gene data show CDR1 as DFQATT and CDR2 as SNEGSKA (reference sequence). CDR3 size: 12 residues. V lost 5 bases, J lost 1 base, and 8 bases lay in between. The CDR3 nucleotides are TGCAGTGCTTATACAGGGAACACTGAAGCTTTCTTT. This sequence encodes CSAYTGNTEAFF.

Concerning this clonotype itself: This likely came from a read error, as a far larger clone is one base away. The gene calls are TRBV11-1 and TRBJ2-1, with D maybe TRBD1 (8 bases). The CDR3 runs 15 residues. Germline V lookup: CDR1 SGHAT, CDR2 FQDESV (reference sequence). The CDR3 sequence is CASTLQGGSSYEQFF. The DNA for the CDR3 is TGTGCCAGCACCTTACAGGGGGGGAGCTCCTACGAGCAGTTCTTC.

The chain links TRBV15 to TRBJ1-1, with 8 bases aligning to TRBD1. The CDR3 has 13 amino acids. V shed 0 bases, J shed 12 bases, and the junction held 6 bases outside the gene matches. The germline V gene has CDR1 LNHNV and CDR2 YYDKDF (reference sequence). In DNA, the CDR3 is TGTGCCACCAGCAGAGAGGTTAACAGGGGGTCTTTCTTT. It codes for CATSREVNRGSFF.

This clonotype was recorded at least ten times. The chain carries TRBV5-1 and TRBJ1-1, with D uncertain. In germline, CDR1 is SGHRS, CDR2 YFSETQ. The germline V and J ends were trimmed by 3 bases and 7 bases, with 7 bases remaining between them. This CDR3 comprises 11 residues. The CDR3: CASSSGIEAFF. The CDR3 DNA is TGCGCCAGCAGCTCGGGGATTGAAGCTTTCTTT.

This clonotype was picked up many times. The CDR3 spells CASSYPQSGNGYTF. The CDR3 nucleotides read TGTGCCAGCAGTTACCCCCAATCAGGGAATGGCTACACCTTC. This sequence joins TRBV6-5 and TRBJ1-2, with a possible D match to TRBD1 (5 bases). The CDR3 consists of 14 residues. Trimming pared 2 bases from V and 6 bases from J, leaving 13 bases between. Germline V gene lookup returns CDR1 MNHEY and CDR2 SVGAGI.